This TCR beta chain was sequenced in a study of CD8+ T cells in alopecia areata. After isolation, RNA underwent reverse transcription to generate cDNA as the sequencing template. Clones were read by immunoSEQ multiplex PCR, and TCRdb kept only the in-frame ones, dropping some. The data show around 270,000 clones, nearly 60% seen once. Only a few counts were recorded for this clone. The same CDR3 also results from other DNA sequences found in this sample. Treatment reported: oral pan-JAK inhibitor, 5-10 mg twice daily. The CDR3 has 14 residues. The ends were cut back, 6 bases at V and 0 bases at J, with 9 bases in the middle. Looked up from germline, CDR1 is MDHEN and CDR2 is SYDVKM.

This chain uses TRBV28 with TRBJ2-1; D call uncertain. The sequence was obtained from a human donor with alopecia areata. The source was CD4+ T cells sorted from blood, collected at week 24, from a patient treated with tofacitinib. CDR3 sequence reads: CASRPTSSYNEQFF. DNA for the CDR3: TGTGCCAGCAGGCCGACCAGCTCCTACAATGAGCAGTTCTTC. Based on the CDR3 plus reference TRBV28 and TRBJ2-1, the full variable domain is DVKVTQSSRYLVKRTGEKVFLECVQDMDHENMFWYRQDPGLGLRLIYFSYDVKMKEKGDIPEGYSVSREKKERFSLILESASTNQTSMYLCASRPTSSYNEQFFGPGTRLTVL.